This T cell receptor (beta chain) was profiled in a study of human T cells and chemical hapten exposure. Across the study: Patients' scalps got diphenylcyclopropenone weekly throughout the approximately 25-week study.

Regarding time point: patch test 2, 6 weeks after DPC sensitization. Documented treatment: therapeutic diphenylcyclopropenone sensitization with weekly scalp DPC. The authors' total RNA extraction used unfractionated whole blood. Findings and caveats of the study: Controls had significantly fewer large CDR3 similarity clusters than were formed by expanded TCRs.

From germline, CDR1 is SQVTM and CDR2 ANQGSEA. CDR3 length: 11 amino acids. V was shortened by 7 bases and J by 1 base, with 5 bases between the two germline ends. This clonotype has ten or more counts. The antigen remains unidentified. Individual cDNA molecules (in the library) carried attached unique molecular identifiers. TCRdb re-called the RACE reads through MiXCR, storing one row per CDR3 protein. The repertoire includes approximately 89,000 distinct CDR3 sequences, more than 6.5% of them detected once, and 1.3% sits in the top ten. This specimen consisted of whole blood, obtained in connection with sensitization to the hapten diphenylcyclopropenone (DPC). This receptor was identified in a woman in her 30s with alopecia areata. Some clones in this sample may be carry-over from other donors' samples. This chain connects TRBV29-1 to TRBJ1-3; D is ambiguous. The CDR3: CSARSGNTIYF. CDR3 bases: TGCAGCGCCCGATCTGGAAACACCATATATTTT.